The clone carrying this TCR beta chain was seen at least ten times. Its antigen is currently unknown. The data stem from a study of breast tumors, draining lymph nodes, adjacent tissues. Study-wide results and caveats: Tumor T cell lymph node origin was a supported hypothesis, not proven. Luminal-like breast cancer showed significantly higher tumor–nontumor repertoire similarity than basal-like. Compared with lymph nodes, tumors were less diverse; compared with nontumor tissue, more.

The lymph nodes were axillary draining lymph nodes from breast cancer patients. TCRdb processed the multiplex PCR reads anew with MiXCR; each CDR3 protein has one entry. The sample gives about 230,000 distinct CDR3 sequences, about 34% of which show up once; 1.4% is in the top ten. This TCR came from a female donor with breast cancer. Some clones in this sample may be carry-over from other donors' samples. Material for sequencing was axillary lymph node tissue.

The CDR3 is CASSSSRDRANEQYF. CDR3 bases: TGTGCCAGCAGCTCATCGCGGGACAGGGCCAACGAGCAGTACTTC. This rearrangement joins TRBV6-6 to TRBJ2-7; TRBD1 matches 9 bases. The germline V gene encodes CDR1 MNHNY and CDR2 SVGAGI (reference sequence). The CDR3 has 15 residues. V gave up 6 bases and J gave up 5 bases; unmatched junction bases: 11.